This TCR beta chain emerged from a study of shared clonotypes between healthy human individuals. The study, taken as a whole, reports: The study found about 5% of naive CD4 clonotypes shared across four donors. The study found lower generation probabilities in non-shared clonotypes than in those shared by all four donors. A generally larger estimated richness was seen in naive subsets than in memory subsets.

Method: immunoSEQ multiplex PCR; TCRdb's copy keeps in-frame clones and lacks some. The sample has roughly 1,000,000 clones, around 78% seen once. Negatively enriched CD4+ T cells were divided by CD45RA into naive and memory. The CDR3 is 15 residues long. Germline CDR1 MNHEY, CDR2 SVGAGI. Turning to this clone: Antigen specificity is unknown. A read error may account for a junction end that differs from germline.

The receptor was derived from a young man in good health. Some clones in this sample may be carry-over from other donors' samples. The chain is built from TRBV6-5 and TRBJ1-5; a weak D match, TRBD1 (5 bases). The sample was memory CD4+ T cells from PBMCs. Subset reported: CD45RA-negative fraction. Here the CDR3 reads CASRMTAYGNRPQHF. For the CDR3, the DNA is TGTGCCAGCAGAATGACAGCCTATGGCAATCGGCCCCAGCATTTT.